The present TCR beta chain was sequenced within a study of shared clonotypes between healthy human individuals. The germline gives CDR1 SGHTA, CDR2 FQGTGA. Trimming left V 2 bases short and J 0 bases short, with 8 bases between. The CDR3 spans 15 residues. As to this clone: Its antigen is unidentified.

Sequencing was performed with immunoSEQ multiplex PCR; in TCRdb, only in-frame clones are kept and a portion is missing. The sample carries over a million clones, roughly 74% recorded once. Overall study findings and caveats: Clonotypes shared by all four sorted-subset donors had higher generation probabilities than non-shared clonotypes.

Sequencing was done on a sample of memory CD4+ T cells from PBMCs. As to subset: CD45RA-negative fraction. The chain employs TRBV7-3 and TRBJ1-3, with unresolved D. The sequence came from a man aged 18 to 35 in good health. Some clones in this sample may be carry-over from other donors' samples. CDR3 nucleotides: TGTGCCAGCAGCTTATCGGGGAGCTCTGGAAACACCATATATTTT. Translation: CASSLSGSSGNTIYF.